The rows below give T cell receptor beta chains drawn from one sample of a study of cytomegalovirus exposure and HLA in healthy donors. This table comes from immunoSEQ multiplex PCR, and its TCRdb copy is limited to in-frame clones, with some not included. There are under 150,000 clones in the sample; over 60% occur only once, and 3.4% lies in the top ten. Specimen: PBMCs. These receptors all stem from a man aged 25 to 45 in good health and CMV-seronegative. Each CDR3 is given with its conserved first and last residue. Each record gives: clone size, D gene, V gene, J gene, CDR3 length, CDR3 DNA, CDR3 protein. A D gene is named only where the DNA matches it firmly. The listing skips clone size in some rows; elsewhere it reads once, few, many or a size class.

clone_size: .; d_call: TRBD2; v_call: TRBV19; j_call: TRBJ2-7; cdr3_length: 15; cdr3_nt: TGTGCCAGTAGTGTCCAGACTAGCGGAACCTACGAGCAGTACTTC; cdr3_aa: CASSVQTSGTYEQYF
clone_size: .; d_call: TRBD1; v_call: TRBV5-4; j_call: TRBJ2-3; cdr3_length: 15; cdr3_nt: TGTGCCAGCATCGACGGGACAGCTAGCACAGATACGCAGTATTTT; cdr3_aa: CASIDGTASTDTQYF
clone_size: .; d_call: .; v_call: TRBV11-1; j_call: TRBJ2-7; cdr3_length: 16; cdr3_nt: TGTGCCAGCAGCCGTCCCTTAACCGGTCCCGCTGAACAGCAGTACTTC; cdr3_aa: CASSRPLTGPAEQQYF
clone_size: .; d_call: TRBD1; v_call: TRBV28; j_call: TRBJ1-6; cdr3_length: 16; cdr3_nt: TGTGCCAGCAGTTTAGGGGACAGGGTCTATAATTCACCCCTCCACTTT; cdr3_aa: CASSLGDRVYNSPLHF
clone_size: few; d_call: .; v_call: TRBV6-1; j_call: TRBJ2-7; cdr3_length: 13; cdr3_nt: TGTGCCAGCAGTGAACACAGGAACTACGAGCAGTACTTC; cdr3_aa: CASSEHRNYEQYF
clone_size: .; d_call: .; v_call: TRBV5-5; j_call: TRBJ2-1; cdr3_length: 17; cdr3_nt: TGTGCCAGCAGCTTGCAACAGGTCGGTATCTCTCTCAATGAGCAGTTCTTC; cdr3_aa: CASSLQQVGISLNEQFF
clone_size: .; d_call: TRBD2; v_call: TRBV6-4; j_call: TRBJ2-7; cdr3_length: 15; cdr3_nt: TGTGCCAGCAGCACCCAAGCGGGGGGCCTCTACGAGCAGTACTTC; cdr3_aa: CASSTQAGGLYEQYF
clone_size: .; d_call: .; v_call: TRBV29-1; j_call: TRBJ1-2; cdr3_length: 13; cdr3_nt: TGCAGCGTTGAGCAGAACGCTAACTATGGCTACACCTTC; cdr3_aa: CSVEQNANYGYTF
clone_size: .; d_call: TRBD1; v_call: TRBV5-1; j_call: TRBJ1-2; cdr3_length: 14; cdr3_nt: TGCGCCAGCAGCGCCCAGGGGGGCCTTTTGGGCTACACCTTC; cdr3_aa: CASSAQGGLLGYTF
clone_size: .; d_call: .; v_call: TRBV6-5; j_call: TRBJ1-2; cdr3_length: 12; cdr3_nt: TGTGCCAGCAGTTATGCAGGGAATGGCTACACCTTC; cdr3_aa: CASSYAGNGYTF
clone_size: once; d_call: .; v_call: TRBV4-1; j_call: TRBJ1-3; cdr3_length: 15; cdr3_nt: TGCGCCAGCAGCCAAGATTGGGGGACAGGAAACACCATATATTTT; cdr3_aa: CASSQDWGTGNTIYF
clone_size: few; d_call: TRBD2; v_call: TRBV5-4; j_call: TRBJ2-7; cdr3_length: 14; cdr3_nt: TGTGCCAGCAGCTTGGCGGGGACTACCTACGAGCAGTACTTC; cdr3_aa: CASSLAGTTYEQYF
clone_size: once; d_call: .; v_call: TRBV6-5; j_call: TRBJ1-5; cdr3_length: 15; cdr3_nt: TGTGCCAGCGCCCTCATAAGAGGCAGCAATCAGCCCCAGCATTTT; cdr3_aa: CASALIRGSNQPQHF
clone_size: once; d_call: .; v_call: TRBV11-2; j_call: TRBJ2-7; cdr3_length: 12; cdr3_nt: TGTGCCAGCAGCTTAGCCCAGGGACTTCGGTACTTC; cdr3_aa: CASSLAQGLRYF